The 26 T cell receptor beta chains listed next were all sequenced from one sample in a study of cytomegalovirus exposure and HLA in healthy donors. The PCR used 60 Vbeta and 13 Jbeta primers. Libraries were prepared by immunoSEQ multiplex PCR; TCRdb keeps only in-frame clonotypes and omits some of them. The repertoire holds 50,000 to 60,000 clones, 77% seen once, with approximately 2.7% in the top ten. Material for sequencing was PBMCs. The origin of the receptors is a woman in her 40s in good health and CMV-seropositive.

The chain has TRBV6-6 and TRBJ1-2, with TRBD1 matching 7 bases. Trimming at V came to 2 bases and at J to 4 bases, leaving 7 bases not matched to a gene. The length of the CDR3 is 15 residues. Germline V gives CDR1 MNHNY, CDR2 SVGAGI (reference sequence). CDR3 bases: TGTGCCAGCAGTTACGAACGACAGGGTTCCTATGGCTACACCTTC. Translation gives CASSYERQGSYGYTF.

J is TRBJ2-1 and V is TRBV12-5, with 8 bases identical to TRBD2. There are 13 residues in the CDR3. The V and J ends lost 10 bases and 4 bases, in that order; junction bases with no gene match: 6. Germline CDR1 is LGHNT and CDR2 is FRNRAP. CDR3 in amino acids: CATRGGGYNEQFF. As DNA, the CDR3 is TGTGCTACTCGGGGGGGTGGTTACAATGAGCAGTTCTTC.

The V call is TRBV4-1, the J call TRBJ2-2; TRBD2 aligns across 11 bases. V was clipped by 4 bases and J by 3 bases; unmatched bases: 4. Germline V gene lookup returns CDR1 MGHRA and CDR2 YSYEKL. The CDR3 has 16 amino acids. In DNA form, the CDR3 reads TGCGCCAGCAGCCCCCGACTAGCGGGGCACACCGGGGAGCTGTTTTTT. It yields the protein CASSPRLAGHTGELFF.

This chain links TRBV20-1 with TRBJ2-5; D remains unclear. This CDR3 has 11 residues. Per the germline V gene, CDR1 is DFQATT and CDR2 is SNEGSKA (reference sequence). Trimming took 4 bases from V and 0 from J, leaving 3 bases between them. The CDR3 loop is CSATYQETQYF. The CDR3 DNA sequence: TGCAGTGCTACATACCAAGAGACCCAGTACTTC.

The V and J genes are TRBV6-1 and TRBJ1-2; D remains ambiguous. Trimming removed 5 bases from V and 6 bases from J, with 7 bases in between. Germline assignment: CDR1 MNHNS and CDR2 SASEGT. This CDR3 has 11 amino acids. The CDR3 region is CASSQLNGYTF. The CDR3 coding sequence is TGTGCCAGCAGTCAACTAAATGGCTACACCTTC.

This clone was found a few times. V and J are TRBV1 and TRBJ2-5; the tabulated D call, TRBD2, remains unverified against the DNA. The DNA end is a closer match to TRBJ2-7, so the J assignment may be wrong. TRBV1 is listed as a pseudogene. The CDR3 is 17 amino acids. The CDR3 sequence is CTSSQSGGPSGTYEQYF. DNA for the CDR3: TGCACCAGCAGTCAATCCGGAGGGCCTAGCGGAACCTACGAGCAGTACTTC.

The chain is built from TRBV11-2 and TRBJ1-1; D not certain. V was trimmed by 2 bases and J by 6 bases, leaving 10 bases between them. The germline V gene encodes CDR1 SGHAT and CDR2 FQNNGV. The CDR3 has 13 amino acids. CDR3 amino acids: CASSLTRGAEAFF. The DNA of the CDR3 is TGTGCCAGCAGCTTAACGCGGGGAGCTGAAGCTTTCTTT.

A few counts support this clone. This rearrangement joins TRBV29-1 to TRBJ1-1, with a possible D match to TRBD1 (6 bases). The CDR3 is 13 residues long. Germline CDR1 and CDR2: SQVTM and ANQGSEA. Trimming removed 3 bases from V and 5 bases from J, with 13 bases in between. The CDR3 DNA follows: TGCAGCGTTGACGGGAGGGGGGATACTGAAGCTTTCTTT. This codes for CSVDGRGDTEAFF.

This clone was seen a single time. The chain links TRBV6-5 to TRBJ1-6, with a weak D call TRBD1 (6 bases). From germline, CDR1 is MNHEY and CDR2 SVGAGI. This CDR3 has 16 amino acids. Trimming pared 2 bases from V and 7 bases from J, leaving 15 bases between. The CDR3 bases are TGTGCCAGCAGTTACGGGTCAGGGGCTACCAATTCACCCCTCCACTTT. Translated, it gives CASSYGSGATNSPLHF.

This clone is a singleton in its sample. The rearrangement links TRBV6-4 to TRBJ2-7; the match to TRBD2 covers 11 bases. The CDR3 covers 15 residues. Germline V gives CDR1 MRHNA, CDR2 SNTAGT. V lost 5 bases and J lost 4; bases outside the gene matches: 7. CDR3 DNA: TGTGCCAGCAGTTCGGGACTAGCGGACGATTACGAGCAGTACTTC. Protein: CASSSGLADDYEQYF.

This clone has only one observation. The chain is built from TRBV25-1 and TRBJ1-1; D not certain. Trimming took 1 base from V and 3 from J, leaving 6 bases between them. The CDR3 consists of 13 residues. Germline V CDR1 and CDR2: MGHDK, SYGVNS. The CDR3 loop is CASSEWRDTEAFF. The CDR3 nucleotides are TGTGCCAGCAGTGAATGGAGGGACACTGAAGCTTTCTTT.

The rearrangement joins TRBV25-1 to TRBJ2-5, with TRBD2 as a possible D gene (7 bases). Trimming cost V 2 bases and J 4 bases, with 17 bases left between them. Germline V gene data show CDR1 as MGHDK and CDR2 as SYGVNS. The CDR3 runs 16 residues. CDR3 protein: CASSEGLGGGGETQYF. CDR3 sequence (DNA): TGTGCCAGCAGTGAAGGGTTGGGAGGGGGTGGAGAGACCCAGTACTTC.

The chain has TRBV27 and TRBJ1-4, with 7 bases lining up with TRBD1. The V gene's germline CDR1 is MNHEY and CDR2 SMNVEV (reference sequence). This CDR3 contains 13 residues. V trimming: 10 bases; J trimming: 3 bases; junction bases outside the gene matches: 5. CDR3 sequence (DNA): TGTGCCACCAGGGACAGATCTAATGAAAAACTGTTTTTT. Protein sequence: CATRDRSNEKLFF.

The CDR3 spells CAWSVQRLSYEQYF. CDR3 coding DNA: TGTGCCTGGAGTGTACAAAGACTTTCCTACGAGCAGTACTTC. The chain couples TRBV30 to TRBJ2-7; D not resolved. This CDR3 has 14 residues. CDR1 and CDR2 (germline): GTSNPN, SVGIG (reference sequence). The V gene lost 0 bases and the J gene lost 1 base, with 10 bases spanning the gap. The full variable domain, completed using reference TRBV30 and TRBJ2-7, is SQTIHQWPATLVQPVGSPLSLECTVEGTSNPNLYWYRQAAGRGLQLLFYSVGIGQISSEVPQNLSASRPQDRQFILSSKKLLLSDSGFYLCAWSVQRLSYEQYFGPGTRLTVT.

The V call is TRBV7-8, the J call TRBJ2-4, with TRBD2 identical over 16 bases. Per germline, CDR1 SGHVS and CDR2 FQNEAQ. The CDR3 covers 17 residues. The V gene end was trimmed by 3 bases and the J gene end by 14 bases; junction bases not matched to a gene: 13. The CDR3 spells CASSFKGGGLAGGQKYF. DNA for the CDR3: TGTGCCAGCAGCTTCAAGGGAGGGGGACTAGCGGGGGGGCAGAAGTACTTC.

The gene calls are TRBV5-1 and TRBJ2-1, with TRBD1 matching 9 bases. The CDR3 is made up of 14 amino acids. Trimming at V came to 4 bases and at J to 7 bases, leaving 6 bases not matched to a gene. Germline-derived CDR1 and CDR2 are SGHRS and YFSETQ. The CDR3 nucleotides read TGCGCCAGCAGCCACGGACAGGGGTGGAATGAGCAGTTCTTC. As protein: CASSHGQGWNEQFF.

In its sample, this clone was seen a few times. This rearrangement joins TRBV15 to TRBJ2-1; 8 nucleotides agree with TRBD2. The junction had 12 bases not matched to a gene; V was cut back by 3 bases and J by 5 bases. This CDR3 has 17 residues. CDR1 LNHNV and CDR2 YYDKDF come from the germline V gene (reference sequence). In DNA form, the CDR3 reads TGTGCCACCAGCAGCCGACTTGGAGCGGGGGCAAACAATGAGCAGTTCTTC. Translated, it gives CATSSRLGAGANNEQFF.

This clone came up a few times. The chain combines TRBV4-2 with TRBJ2-7, with 12 bases that match TRBD2. V shed 3 bases, J shed 5 bases, and the junction held 8 bases outside the gene matches. Germline V gives CDR1 LGHNA, CDR2 YNFKEQ. There are 16 residues in the CDR3. CDR3 in amino acids: CASSQETSGGRDEQYF. The CDR3 DNA is TGTGCCAGCAGCCAGGAAACTAGCGGGGGGCGTGACGAGCAGTACTTC.

The J gene is TRBJ2-1, the V gene TRBV2, with TRBD2 matching over 12 bases. V was clipped by 7 bases and J by 6 bases; unmatched bases: 7. In germline, CDR1 is SNHLY, CDR2 FYNNEI. This CDR3 is built from 15 residues. The CDR3 DNA is TGTGCCAGCAACACACTAGCGGGGGGATTCAATGAGCAGTTCTTC. This encodes CASNTLAGGFNEQFF.

The rearrangement links TRBV7-3 to TRBJ1-1, with 9 bases identical to TRBD1. The V segment lost 3 bases and the J segment 1 base; nucleotides outside the gene matches: 0. This CDR3 spans 14 amino acids. Germline CDR1 reads SGHTA; CDR2 reads FQGTGA. The chain's CDR3 is CASSLGQGNTEAFF. DNA for the CDR3: TGTGCCAGCAGCTTGGGACAGGGGAACACTGAAGCTTTCTTT.

The CDR3: CASSFRGPETQYF. The CDR3 nucleotides are TGTGCCAGCAGCTTCAGGGGGCCTGAGACCCAGTACTTC. The V call is TRBV5-8, the J call TRBJ2-5, with 8 positions matching TRBD1. The CDR3 totals 13 residues. After removal of 2 bases from V and 5 bases from J, the junction contained 2 bases not matched to a gene. From germline, CDR1 is SGHTS and CDR2 YDEGEE.

The rearrangement joins TRBV5-6 to TRBJ2-7, with 7 bases identical to TRBD1. V lost 6 bases to trimming and J lost 3 bases; unmatched junction nucleotides: 15. The length of the CDR3 is 16 residues. Germline V gene sequence: CDR1 SGHDT, CDR2 YYEEEE. In nucleotides, the CDR3 is TGTGCCAGCACATCCGACGGACAGGCCATTAACTACGAGCAGTACTTC. It translates to CASTSDGQAINYEQYF.

V gene TRBV27 combines with J gene TRBJ2-5, with 8 nucleotides matching TRBD1. After removal of 5 bases from V and 5 bases from J, the junction contained 7 bases not matched to a gene. The V gene's germline CDR1 is MNHEY and CDR2 SMNVEV (reference sequence). The CDR3 length is 14 residues. CDR3 nucleotides: TGTGCCAGCAGTATCGCAGGGGGCTACGAGACCCAGTACTTC. This sequence encodes CASSIAGGYETQYF.

The V and J genes are TRBV7-9 and TRBJ1-2, with 7 positions matching TRBD1. Unmatched junction bases numbered 9, after V lost 0 bases and J lost 8 bases. Germline CDR1 SEHNR, CDR2 FQNEAQ (reference sequence). This CDR3 spans 15 amino acids. In DNA form, the CDR3 reads TGTGCCAGCAGCTTAGCCCCGGGACAGATTCTAGGCTACACCTTC. It encodes CASSLAPGQILGYTF.

J is TRBJ2-3 and V is TRBV7-2; TRBD2 matches at 7 bases. The CDR3 has 16 residues. J gave up 6 bases and V 4 bases, and 13 bases lay outside the gene matches. Per germline, CDR1 SGHTA and CDR2 FQGNSA. The CDR3: CASSSRLAGRGDTQYF. The CDR3 DNA follows: TGTGCCAGCAGCTCCAGACTAGCCGGCCGCGGGGATACGCAGTATTTT.

The V call is TRBV28, the J call TRBJ1-5; 7 bases fit TRBD1. Unmatched junction bases numbered 8, after V lost 3 bases and J lost 6 bases. In germline, CDR1 is MDHEN, CDR2 SYDVKM. This CDR3 region has 15 residues. The CDR3 sequence: CASSFRGLGGQPQHF. The DNA of the CDR3 is TGTGCCAGCAGTTTTAGGGGGCTAGGGGGTCAGCCCCAGCATTTT.